A single sample gave rise to the 29 T cell receptor beta chains below, sequenced in a study of cytomegalovirus exposure and HLA in healthy donors. The PCR made use of 60 Vbeta and 13 Jbeta primers. Data came from immunoSEQ multiplex PCR; TCRdb stores just in-frame clones and leaves some out. The sample consists of 150,000 or so clones, roughly 79% of them appearing once. The source material was PBMCs. The receptors were gathered from a young man in good health and CMV-seronegative.

V is TRBV28 and J is TRBJ2-7; TRBD1 is a possible D gene (5 bases). Germline V lookup: CDR1 MDHEN, CDR2 SYDVKM. V lost 11 bases and J 2 bases, leaving 13 bases between the germline ends. The CDR3 covers 12 residues. CDR3 nucleotide sequence: TGTGCCGTTGTGGACACGGCCTACGAGCAGTACTTC. Translating gives CAVVDTAYEQYF.

The CDR3 DNA follows: TGTGCCAGCAGTTACTGGGGACACTCCGGAGAGACCCAGTACTTC. It specifies CASSYWGHSGETQYF. The V and J genes are TRBV6-5 and TRBJ2-5, with D possibly TRBD1 on 6 matching bases. The germline gives CDR1 MNHEY, CDR2 SVGAGI. The V and J ends lost 1 base and 4 bases respectively, with 13 bases between them. CDR3 size: 15 residues.

CDR3 in DNA: TGTGCCAGTAGTATAGATGGGCGGGAGAGAAGCAATCAGCCCCAGCATTTT. This encodes CASSIDGRERSNQPQHF. This chain joins TRBV19 and TRBJ1-5; no definite D call. The CDR3 covers 17 residues. Trimming removed 0 bases at V and 1 base at J, with 13 bases between. From germline, CDR1 is LNHDA and CDR2 SQIVND (reference sequence).

V gene TRBV7-3 combines with J gene TRBJ2-1; TRBD2 is a possible D gene (7 bases). Germline values: CDR1 SGHTA, CDR2 FQGTGA. Deletions cut 2 bases from V and 0 bases from J, with 20 bases between. The CDR3 is 19 amino acids. CDR3 sequence reads: CASSLLGAGADLSYNEQFF. As DNA, the CDR3 is TGTGCCAGCAGCTTACTCGGGGCGGGGGCGGACCTCTCCTACAATGAGCAGTTCTTC.

This chain uses TRBV2 with TRBJ2-1; D remains unclear. This CDR3 is built from 11 residues. The germline CDR1 and CDR2 sequences are SNHLY and FYNNEI. V was shortened by 7 bases and J by 1 base, with 2 bases between the two germline ends. CDR3 loop: CASTSYNEQFF. The CDR3 nucleotides are TGTGCCAGCACGTCCTACAATGAGCAGTTCTTC.

This chain uses TRBV20-1 with TRBJ2-7; D is uncertain. This CDR3 spans 11 amino acids. Germline assignment: CDR1 DFQATT and CDR2 SNEGSKA (reference sequence). V was clipped by 6 bases and J by 1 base, with 7 bases between them. CDR3 sequence reads: CSAYGSYEQYF. The CDR3 nucleotides read TGCAGTGCCTACGGTTCCTACGAGCAGTACTTC.

The chain couples TRBV15 to TRBJ2-1, with 8 bases lining up with TRBD1. This CDR3 has 13 amino acids. Germline CDR1 and CDR2: LNHNV and YYDKDF (reference sequence). Trimming removed 8 bases from V and 3 bases from J; junction bases left unmatched: 3. As DNA, the CDR3 is TGTGCCACCGGGACAGGCAACTACAATGAGCAGTTCTTC. This translates into CATGTGNYNEQFF.

This chain connects TRBV7-9 to TRBJ2-7; D possibly corresponds to TRBD1 (5 bases). The CDR3 runs 16 residues. The V gene lost 4 bases and the J gene lost 2 bases, with 18 bases spanning the gap. Germline values: CDR1 SEHNR, CDR2 FQNEAQ (reference sequence). The DNA of the CDR3 is TGTGCCAGCAGCTCCCCTGAAGGGTCGGACACCTACGAGCAGTACTTC. This gives the protein CASSSPEGSDTYEQYF.

The V call is TRBV5-1, the J call TRBJ1-2, with D unclear. Germline CDR1 is SGHRS and CDR2 is YFSETQ. V dropped 5 bases and J dropped 4 bases, with 9 bases sitting between them. This CDR3 comprises 12 residues. The CDR3 here is CASRQDLYGYTF. The CDR3 region has the DNA TGCGCCAGCAGGCAGGATCTCTATGGCTACACCTTC.

The chain is built from TRBV2 and TRBJ1-5, with D perhaps matching TRBD1 (6 bases). The V end lost 6 bases, the J end lost 0 bases, and 12 bases lay between the germline ends. This CDR3 has 15 amino acids. CDR1 SNHLY and CDR2 FYNNEI come from the germline V gene. The CDR3, as DNA: TGTGCCAGCAGACGGGACATCCTTAGCAATCAGCCCCAGCATTTT. Its protein product is CASRRDILSNQPQHF.

This clone has just one count. The chain carries TRBV6-5 and TRBJ1-4; 8 bases align to TRBD1. Germline V CDR1 and CDR2: MNHEY, SVGAGI. The V gene end was trimmed by 6 bases and the J gene end by 4 bases; junction bases not matched to a gene: 7. The CDR3 runs 15 residues. The CDR3 nucleotides are TGTGCCAGCAGACCGACCGGACAGGGTAATGAAAAACTGTTTTTT. Its translation is CASRPTGQGNEKLFF.

The chain links TRBV18 to TRBJ1-2; 10 bases agree with TRBD1. The CDR3 contains 15 residues. Per the germline V gene, CDR1 is KGHSH and CDR2 is LQKENI. Trimming at V came to 5 bases and at J to 3 bases, leaving 6 bases not matched to a gene. CDR3 amino acids: CASSKDRGLYYGYTF. In DNA form, the CDR3 reads TGTGCCAGCTCAAAAGACAGGGGGCTTTACTATGGCTACACCTTC.

This clone occurred a few times. This rearrangement joins TRBV7-2 to TRBJ2-3; D is uncertain. This CDR3 region has 16 residues. CDR1 and CDR2 (germline): SGHTA, FQGNSA. The V gene lost 7 bases and the J gene lost 3 bases, with 20 bases spanning the gap. The CDR3 protein is CASTTRQAMGTDTQYF. The DNA for the CDR3 is TGTGCCAGCACCACAAGGCAGGCTATGGGTACAGATACGCAGTATTTT. The complete variable domain, with remaining parts taken from reference TRBV7-2 and TRBJ2-3, reads GAGVSQSPSNKVTEKGKDVELRCDPISGHTALYWYRQSLGQGLEFLIYFQGNSAPDKSGLPSDRFSAERTGGSVSTLTIQRTQQEDSAVYLCASTTRQAMGTDTQYFGPGTRLTVL.

The chain couples TRBV10-3 to TRBJ2-3, with 9 bases that match TRBD2. The germline V gene has CDR1 ENHRY and CDR2 SYGVKD. V lost 1 base to trimming and J lost 3 bases; unmatched junction nucleotides: 14. This CDR3 is 19 amino acids long. The CDR3 loop reads CAISELWAGGPSLTDTQYF. In DNA, the CDR3 is TGTGCCATCAGTGAGTTGTGGGCGGGAGGGCCATCACTGACAGATACGCAGTATTTT.

The CDR3 sequence: CAWSVIGGEETQYF. The CDR3 DNA reads as TGTGCCTGGAGTGTGATAGGGGGCGAAGAGACCCAGTACTTC. The genes are TRBV30 and TRBJ2-5; 7 nucleotides line up with TRBD1. With V trimmed by 0 bases and J by 3 bases, 4 bases remained unmatched. The CDR3 has 14 residues. CDR1 and CDR2 (germline): GTSNPN, SVGIG (reference sequence).

V is TRBV1 and J is TRBJ2-7; the table's D call, TRBD2, has no DNA check behind it. TRBV1 is termed a pseudogene. This CDR3 region has 15 residues. The CDR3 DNA reads TGCACCAGCAGCCAAGAATCGGGAAGCTCCTACGAGCAGTACTTC. Its protein is CTSSQESGSSYEQYF.

The CDR3 sequence is CASSTYRDQPQHF. CDR3 in DNA: TGTGCCAGCAGTACCTACAGGGATCAGCCCCAGCATTTT. This chain links TRBV6-6 with TRBJ1-5, with D possibly matching TRBD1 (6 bases). The germline CDR1 and CDR2 sequences are MNHNY and SVGAGI (reference sequence). With 5 bases removed from V and 5 bases from J, the gap between germline ends came to 10 bases. CDR3 length equals 13 residues.

The V gene is TRBV30, the J gene TRBJ2-1; 13 nucleotides align to TRBD2. Germline lookup yields CDR1 GTSNPN and CDR2 SVGIG (reference sequence). V dropped 0 bases and J dropped 7; count of bases not matched to a gene: 6. The CDR3 is made up of 16 amino acids. The CDR3 DNA sequence: TGTGCCTGGAGTGTAAAGGGACTAGCGGGGATAAATGAGCAGTTCTTC. Translating it yields CAWSVKGLAGINEQFF.

The rearrangement links TRBV10-1 to TRBJ1-1; D remains ambiguous. Trimming cost V 4 bases and J 0 bases, with 18 bases left between them. Germline CDR1 is WNHNN and CDR2 is SYGVQD (reference sequence). The CDR3 length is 17 residues. CDR3 protein: CASSGEAQRGMNTEAFF. The CDR3 coding sequence is TGCGCCAGCAGTGGTGAGGCCCAAAGAGGGATGAACACTGAAGCTTTCTTT.

This chain connects TRBV7-9 to TRBJ2-5; TRBD1 matches 10 bases. This CDR3 comprises 17 residues. The V and J ends lost 5 bases and 5 bases, in that order; junction bases with no gene match: 14. Looked up from germline, CDR1 is SEHNR and CDR2 is FQNEAQ (reference sequence). DNA of the CDR3: TGTGCCAGCAGCCAGACGGGGGACAGGGGTGACTCCGAGACCCAGTACTTC. Encoded protein: CASSQTGDRGDSETQYF.

The chain joins TRBV5-1 to TRBJ2-5; 11 nucleotides agree with TRBD1. The J call could be wrong; TRBJ2-7 is a better fit for the DNA end. The V gene's germline CDR1 is SGHRS and CDR2 YFSETQ. The CDR3 contains 15 residues. The CDR3: CASSSWTGGLGEQYF. The CDR3 DNA reads as TGCGCCAGCAGCTCCTGGACAGGGGGCCTCGGCGAGCAGTACTTC.

V gene TRBV6-1 combines with J gene TRBJ2-3, with TRBD1 matching 9 bases. CDR3 length: 15 amino acids. Germline V lookup: CDR1 MNHNS, CDR2 SASEGT. The trim removed 6 bases at V and 4 bases at J, leaving 8 bases unmatched. In DNA, the CDR3 is TGTGCCAGCAGACCGGGACAGGGTCCCGCAGATACGCAGTATTTT. This encodes CASRPGQGPADTQYF.

The genes are TRBV28 and TRBJ2-7, with 13 bases identical to TRBD2. The CDR3 totals 17 residues. Losses at the gene ends were 4 bases for V and 2 bases for J; bases not matched to a gene: 8. The germline gives CDR1 MDHEN, CDR2 SYDVKM. The CDR3 bases are TGTGCCAGCAGTTCCCCGGGACTAGCGGGGATTCCCTACGAGCAGTACTTC. As protein: CASSSPGLAGIPYEQYF.

The chain uses TRBV7-3 and TRBJ1-2; 7 bases match TRBD1. Per germline, CDR1 SGHTA and CDR2 FQGTGA. The CDR3 sequence is 21 residues long. After removal of 3 bases from V and 6 bases from J, the junction contained 28 bases not matched to a gene. CDR3 loop: CASSFLPGGPSFDGTVNGYTF. CDR3 sequence (DNA): TGTGCCAGCAGCTTCTTGCCAGGGGGTCCGTCCTTCGACGGGACTGTCAATGGCTACACCTTC.

This clone appeared a single time. V and J are TRBV27 and TRBJ1-6; weak D call: TRBD1 (6 bases). Trimming left V 8 bases short and J 0 bases short, with 26 bases between. This CDR3 spans 20 amino acids. Germline V CDR1 and CDR2: MNHEY, SMNVEV (reference sequence). CDR3 protein: CASPPPSGTTRDSYNSPLHF. For the CDR3, the DNA is TGTGCCAGCCCCCCTCCCTCAGGGACAACCAGAGACTCCTATAATTCACCCCTCCACTTT.

The V call is TRBV4-2, the J call TRBJ2-1, with 9 bases fitting TRBD1. V trimming: 4 bases; J trimming: 6 bases; junction bases outside the gene matches: 4. Germline CDR1 LGHNA, CDR2 YNFKEQ. This CDR3 region has 14 residues. CDR3 sequence (DNA): TGTGCCAGCAGCCTCGGGGGACAGGGCAATGAGCAGTTCTTC. Amino acid sequence: CASSLGGQGNEQFF.

This clone occurred a few times. V and J are TRBV6-1 and TRBJ2-7; D perhaps matches TRBD2 (5 bases). Germline loops: CDR1 MNHNS, CDR2 SASEGT. Trimming shortened V by 4 bases and J by 4 bases, and 14 bases separated the two germline ends. The CDR3 sequence is 14 residues long. This CDR3 is CASSVSREIYEQYF. The CDR3 nucleotides read TGTGCCAGCAGTGTTTCTAGGGAGATATACGAGCAGTACTTC.

J is TRBJ1-2 and V is TRBV7-9; D perhaps matches TRBD1 (5 bases). The CDR3 totals 13 residues. Germline loops: CDR1 SEHNR, CDR2 FQNEAQ (reference sequence). Trimming removed 3 bases from V and 6 bases from J, with 11 bases in between. The CDR3 DNA follows: TGTGCCAGCAGCTTCGGCAGGGATGATGGCTACACCTTC. Amino acid sequence: CASSFGRDDGYTF.

Note on this clone: A junction end diverges from the germline sequence, so it may reflect a read error. The CDR3 bases are TGTGCCAGCAGTGTAATCCCCCCACGGACAATGGTGGACACTGTAGCTTTCTTT. Translated: CASSVIPPRTMVDTVAFF. The V and J genes are TRBV25-1 and TRBJ1-1, with a possible D match to TRBD1 (5 bases). Germline V gene data show CDR1 as MGHDK and CDR2 as SYGVNS. The CDR3 runs 18 residues.